These 9 T cell receptor beta chains share one sample of origin, sequenced in a study of blood T cell repertoires in COVID-19. This table comes from immunoSEQ multiplex PCR, and its TCRdb copy is limited to in-frame clones, with some not included. The sample includes roughly 250,000 clones, around nine tenths seen only once; the top ten take 1.9%. Input material: PBMCs or T cells enriched from blood (not recorded which). The receptors were sampled from a woman under 30 who had recovered from COVID-19.

The chain joins TRBV7-2 to TRBJ2-5, with TRBD2 matching 11 bases. The CDR3 consists of 15 residues. Per germline, CDR1 SGHTA and CDR2 FQGNSA. V shed 7 bases and J 5 bases; nucleotides not matched to a gene: 9. The CDR3 bases are TGTGCCAGCAAATGGCTAGCGGGGGGCCGGGAGACCCAGTACTTC. This sequence encodes CASKWLAGGRETQYF.

The chain joins TRBV7-2 to TRBJ1-3, with a weak D call TRBD1 (5 bases). CDR3 length: 14 amino acids. V was cut by 5 bases and J by 1 base, with 9 bases left in between. Looked up from germline, CDR1 is SGHTA and CDR2 is FQGNSA. The CDR3 protein is CASSPGLSGNTIYF. CDR3 coding DNA: TGTGCCAGCAGCCCGGGACTGTCTGGAAACACCATATATTTT.

The chain couples TRBV10-1 to TRBJ2-5, with 10 bases that match TRBD1. There are 15 residues in the CDR3. The germline V gene has CDR1 WNHNN and CDR2 SYGVQD (reference sequence). The junction had 9 bases not matched to a gene; V was cut back by 6 bases and J by 5 bases. The CDR3 loop is CASSGTGVLVETQYF. CDR3 nucleotide sequence: TGCGCCAGCAGCGGGACAGGGGTTTTGGTGGAGACCCAGTACTTC.

V is TRBV19 and J is TRBJ1-1; the D is unclear. Germline V lookup: CDR1 LNHDA, CDR2 SQIVND (reference sequence). V lost 6 bases and J 8 bases, leaving 16 bases between the germline ends. The CDR3 covers 13 residues. The CDR3 bases are TGTGCCAGTAGGAAAGAGGGAGAGTCCGAAGCTTTCTTT. It translates to CASRKEGESEAFF. Full variable domain (remainder filled in from reference TRBV19 and TRBJ1-1): DGGITQSPKYLFRKEGQNVTLSCEQNLNHDAMYWYRQDPGQGLRLIYYSQIVNDFQKGDIAEGYSVSREKKESFPLTVTSAQKNPTAFYLCASRKEGESEAFFGQGTRLTVV.

This chain uses TRBV5-1 with TRBJ2-7, with D perhaps TRBD2 (6 bases). Trimming removed 4 bases from V and 6 bases from J, with 17 bases in between. Germline V gene lookup returns CDR1 SGHRS and CDR2 YFSETQ. The CDR3 has 14 amino acids. CDR3 sequence: CASSRRDSGVEQYF. DNA of the CDR3: TGCGCCAGCAGCCGCCGGGACTCCGGGGTCGAGCAGTACTTC.

The chain recombines TRBV5-1 with TRBJ1-5; no clear D. The V and J ends lost 7 bases and 6 bases respectively, with 14 bases between them. Germline V CDR1 and CDR2: SGHRS, YFSETQ. The CDR3 totals 13 residues. DNA of the CDR3: TGCGCCAGCGCGACTGTCCCTAGTCAGCCCCAGCATTTT. Translation: CASATVPSQPQHF.

The genes are TRBV4-2 and TRBJ2-1; 9 bases align to TRBD2. V shed 6 bases, J shed 3 bases, and the junction held 9 bases outside the gene matches. This CDR3 region has 16 residues. Per germline, CDR1 LGHNA and CDR2 YNFKEQ. The CDR3 DNA is TGTGCCAGCAGACGCTTAGCGGGAGAAAGCTACAATGAGCAGTTCTTC. Protein sequence: CASRRLAGESYNEQFF.

The CDR3 DNA reads TGTGCCACTCCCCGGGACAGGGGAGGGTCGAACTATGGCTACACCTTC. This translates into CATPRDRGGSNYGYTF. This chain uses TRBV27 with TRBJ1-2; 10 bases agree with TRBD1. V gave up 10 bases and J gave up 2 bases; unmatched junction bases: 13. Germline V gene sequence: CDR1 MNHEY, CDR2 SMNVEV (reference sequence). This CDR3 has 16 amino acids.

A single count supports this clone. The rearrangement uses TRBV5-6 and TRBJ2-1, with TRBD2 matching over 8 bases. CDR1 is SGHDT and CDR2 is YYEEEE in the germline V gene. Trimming at V came to 4 bases and at J to 6 bases, leaving 12 bases not matched to a gene. The CDR3 has 16 amino acids. The DNA of the CDR3 is TGTGCCAGCAGCCTAGGAGCGGGGGCCACTTTCAATGAGCAGTTCTTC. Amino acids: CASSLGAGATFNEQFF.